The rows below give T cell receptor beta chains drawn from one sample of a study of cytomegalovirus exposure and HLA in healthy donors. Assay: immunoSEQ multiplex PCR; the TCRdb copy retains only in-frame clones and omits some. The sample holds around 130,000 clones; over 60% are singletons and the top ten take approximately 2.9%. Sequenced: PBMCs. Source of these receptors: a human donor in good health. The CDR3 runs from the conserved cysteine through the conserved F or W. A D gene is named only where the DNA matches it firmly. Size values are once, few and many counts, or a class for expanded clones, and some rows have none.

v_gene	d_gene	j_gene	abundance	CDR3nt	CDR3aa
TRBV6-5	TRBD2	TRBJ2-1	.	TGTGCCAGCCGTTTCGGCGGGAGAATGAATGAGCAGTTCTTC	CASRFGGRMNEQFF
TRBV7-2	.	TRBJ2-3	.	TGTGCCAGCAGCCTACTTGATACGCAGTATTTT	CASSLLDTQYF
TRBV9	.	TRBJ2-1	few	TGTGCCAGCAGCGCGCCAGGGCGCAATGAGCAGTTCTTC	CASSAPGRNEQFF
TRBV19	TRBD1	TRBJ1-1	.	TGTGCCAGTAGTATTGACAGGGGAGCTTTCTTT	CASSIDRGAFF
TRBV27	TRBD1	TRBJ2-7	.	TGTGCCAGCAGTCCCGACAGGGGCTCGTACGAGCAGTACTTC	CASSPDRGSYEQYF
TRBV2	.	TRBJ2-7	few	TGTGCCAGCAGGGGAGATCGGGGCGAGCAGTACTTC	CASRGDRGEQYF
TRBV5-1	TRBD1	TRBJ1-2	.	TGCGCCAGCAGCCTGGATAGCGCAGGGGGAAGATGGGGCTACACCTTC	CASSLDSAGGRWGYTF
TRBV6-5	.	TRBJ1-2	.	TGTGCCAGCAGTTACTCGACACAGGGATATGGCTACACCTTC	CASSYSTQGYGYTF
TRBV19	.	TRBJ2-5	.	TGTGCCAGTAGTATGACAGGTTTCCAAGAGACCCAGTACTTC	CASSMTGFQETQYF
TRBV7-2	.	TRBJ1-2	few	TGTGCCAGCAGCTCCGCTGGGGCAATCGGCTACACCTTC	CASSSAGAIGYTF
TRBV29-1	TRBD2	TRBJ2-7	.	TGCAGCGTTGGGGGGTACAGGGGACTAGCGGGCTACGAGCAGTACTTC	CSVGGYRGLAGYEQYF
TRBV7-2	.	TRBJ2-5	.	TGTGCCAGCAGCCCATATACTAGGGGGGGATCGGAGACCCAGTACTTC	CASSPYTRGGSETQYF
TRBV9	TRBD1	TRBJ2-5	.	TGTGCCAGCAGCGCTAGACAGGGGCAAGAGACCCAGTACTTC	CASSARQGQETQYF
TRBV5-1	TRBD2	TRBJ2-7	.	TGCGCCAGCAGCCGCCGCTCGGTTGGGGCGGGGGTTGCCTACGAGCAGTACTTC	CASSRRSVGAGVAYEQYF
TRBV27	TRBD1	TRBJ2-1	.	TGTGCCAGCAGTCCTCGGACAGGGGTTTCCTACAATGAGCAGTTCTTC	CASSPRTGVSYNEQFF
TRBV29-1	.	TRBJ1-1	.	TGCAGCGTCCGACAGCTTGAAGCTTTCTTT	CSVRQLEAFF
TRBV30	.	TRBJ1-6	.	TGTGCCTGGAGGCCGGGGGGGGCTGGGCCCCTCCACTTT	CAWRPGGAGPLHF
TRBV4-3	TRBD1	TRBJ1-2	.	TGCGCCAGCAGCCAAGGGAACCGGGACAGGGACGGCTACACCTTC	CASSQGNRDRDGYTF
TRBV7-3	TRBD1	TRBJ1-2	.	TGTGCCAGCAGCCCAACAGGGGGCGTCTATGGCTACACCTTC	CASSPTGGVYGYTF
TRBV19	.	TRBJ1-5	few	TGTGCCAGTAGTATTGACAGTAGTAGCAATCAGCCCCAGCATTTT	CASSIDSSSNQPQHF
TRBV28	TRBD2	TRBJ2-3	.	TGTGCCAGCAGCTCTAGACTAGCGGCTACAGATACGCAGTATTTT	CASSSRLAATDTQYF
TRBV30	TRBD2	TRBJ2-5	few	TGTGCCTGGATGCCCGGGGGGGCCTGGGAGACCCAGTACTTC	CAWMPGGAWETQYF